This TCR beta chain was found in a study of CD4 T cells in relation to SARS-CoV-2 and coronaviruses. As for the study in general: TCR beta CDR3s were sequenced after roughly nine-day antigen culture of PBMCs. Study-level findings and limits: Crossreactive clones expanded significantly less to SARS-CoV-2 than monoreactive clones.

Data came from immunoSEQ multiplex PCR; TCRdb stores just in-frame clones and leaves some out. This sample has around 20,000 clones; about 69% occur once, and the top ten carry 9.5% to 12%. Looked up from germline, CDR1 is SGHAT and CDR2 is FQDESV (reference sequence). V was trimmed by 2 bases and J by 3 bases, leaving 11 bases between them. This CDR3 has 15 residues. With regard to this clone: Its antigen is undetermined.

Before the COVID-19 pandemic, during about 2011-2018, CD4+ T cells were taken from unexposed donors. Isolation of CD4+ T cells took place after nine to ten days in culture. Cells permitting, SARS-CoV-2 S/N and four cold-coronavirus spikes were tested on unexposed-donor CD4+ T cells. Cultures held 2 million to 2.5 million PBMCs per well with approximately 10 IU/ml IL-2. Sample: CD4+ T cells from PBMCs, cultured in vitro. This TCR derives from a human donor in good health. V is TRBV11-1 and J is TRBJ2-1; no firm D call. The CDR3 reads CASSLFTGDYNEQFF. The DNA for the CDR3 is TGTGCCAGCAGCTTATTCACTGGCGACTACAATGAGCAGTTCTTC.